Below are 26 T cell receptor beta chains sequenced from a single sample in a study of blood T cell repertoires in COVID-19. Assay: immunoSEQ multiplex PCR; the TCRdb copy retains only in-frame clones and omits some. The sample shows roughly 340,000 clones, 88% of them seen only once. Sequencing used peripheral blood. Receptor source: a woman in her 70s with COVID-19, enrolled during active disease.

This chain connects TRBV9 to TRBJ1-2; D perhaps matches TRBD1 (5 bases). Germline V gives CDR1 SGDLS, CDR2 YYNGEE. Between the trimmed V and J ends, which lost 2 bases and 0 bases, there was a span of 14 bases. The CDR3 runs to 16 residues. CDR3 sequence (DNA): TGTGCCAGCAGCGTCTCGGTCGGGGGATCTAACTATGGCTACACCTTC. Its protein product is CASSVSVGGSNYGYTF.

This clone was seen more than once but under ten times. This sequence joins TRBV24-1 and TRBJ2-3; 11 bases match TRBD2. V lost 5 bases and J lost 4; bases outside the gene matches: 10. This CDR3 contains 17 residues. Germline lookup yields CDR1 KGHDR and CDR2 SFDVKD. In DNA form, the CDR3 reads TGTGCCACCAGTGGTTCCCTTAGCGGGGGGGACGCAGATACGCAGTATTTT. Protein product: CATSGSLSGGDADTQYF.

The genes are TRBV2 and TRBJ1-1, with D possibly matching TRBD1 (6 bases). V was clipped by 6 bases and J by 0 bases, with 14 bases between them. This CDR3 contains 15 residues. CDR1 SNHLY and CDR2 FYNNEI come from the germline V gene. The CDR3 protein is CASSREGGMNTEAFF. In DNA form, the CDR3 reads TGTGCCAGCAGCAGGGAGGGGGGGATGAACACTGAAGCTTTCTTT.

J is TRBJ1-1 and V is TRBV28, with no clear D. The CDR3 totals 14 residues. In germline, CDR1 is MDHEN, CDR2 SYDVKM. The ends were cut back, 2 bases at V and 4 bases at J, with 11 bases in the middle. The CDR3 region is CASSLEGWVTEAFF. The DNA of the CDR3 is TGTGCCAGCAGTTTAGAGGGTTGGGTCACTGAAGCTTTCTTT.

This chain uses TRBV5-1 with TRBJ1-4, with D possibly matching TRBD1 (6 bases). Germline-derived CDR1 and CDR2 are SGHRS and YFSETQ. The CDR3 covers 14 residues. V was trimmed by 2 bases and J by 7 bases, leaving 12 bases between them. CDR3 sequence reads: CASSLTGNGEKLFF. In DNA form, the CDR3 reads TGCGCCAGCAGCTTAACAGGGAACGGTGAAAAACTGTTTTTT. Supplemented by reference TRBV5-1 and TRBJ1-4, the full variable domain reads KAGVTQTPRYLIKTRGQQVTLSCSPISGHRSVSWYQQTPGQGLQFLFEYFSETQRNKGNFPGRFSGRQFSNSRSEMNVSTLELGDSALYLCASSLTGNGEKLFFGSGTQLSVL.

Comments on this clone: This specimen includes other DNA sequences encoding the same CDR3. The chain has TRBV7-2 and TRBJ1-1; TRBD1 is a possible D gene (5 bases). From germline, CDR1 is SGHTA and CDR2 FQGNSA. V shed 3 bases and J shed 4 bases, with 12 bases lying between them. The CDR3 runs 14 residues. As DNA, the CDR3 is TGTGCCAGCAGCTTTCCCGGGGGGGGCACTGAAGCTTTCTTT. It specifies CASSFPGGGTEAFF.

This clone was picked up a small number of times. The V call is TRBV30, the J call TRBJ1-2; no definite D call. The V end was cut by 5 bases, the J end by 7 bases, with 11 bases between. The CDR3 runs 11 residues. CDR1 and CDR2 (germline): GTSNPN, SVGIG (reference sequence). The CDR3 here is CAWDMTGGYTF. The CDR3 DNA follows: TGTGCCTGGGACATGACGGGTGGCTACACCTTC. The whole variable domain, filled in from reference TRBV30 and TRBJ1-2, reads SQTIHQWPATLVQPVGSPLSLECTVEGTSNPNLYWYRQAAGRGLQLLFYSVGIGQISSEVPQNLSASRPQDRQFILSSKKLLLSDSGFYLCAWDMTGGYTFGSGTRLTVV.

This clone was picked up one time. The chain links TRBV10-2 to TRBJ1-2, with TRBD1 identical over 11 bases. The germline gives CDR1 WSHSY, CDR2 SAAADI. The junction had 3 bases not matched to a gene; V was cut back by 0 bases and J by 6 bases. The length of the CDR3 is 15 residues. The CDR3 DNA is TGCGCCAGCAGTGAGTCGGGACAGGGGGTTGATGGCTACACCTTC. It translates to CASSESGQGVDGYTF.

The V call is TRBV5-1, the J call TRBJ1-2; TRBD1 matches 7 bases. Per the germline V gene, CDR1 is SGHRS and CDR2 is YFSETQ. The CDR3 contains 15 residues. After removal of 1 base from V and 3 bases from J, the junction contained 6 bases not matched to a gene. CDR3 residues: CASSLNSGTDYGYTF. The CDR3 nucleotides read TGCGCCAGCAGCTTGAATTCCGGGACAGACTATGGCTACACCTTC.

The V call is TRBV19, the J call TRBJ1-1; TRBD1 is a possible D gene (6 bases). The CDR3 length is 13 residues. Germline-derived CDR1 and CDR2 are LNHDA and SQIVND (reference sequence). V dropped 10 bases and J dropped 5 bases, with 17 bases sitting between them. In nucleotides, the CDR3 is TGTGCCATGCAGGGCAGGGGAAGTACTGAAGCTTTCTTT. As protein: CAMQGRGSTEAFF.

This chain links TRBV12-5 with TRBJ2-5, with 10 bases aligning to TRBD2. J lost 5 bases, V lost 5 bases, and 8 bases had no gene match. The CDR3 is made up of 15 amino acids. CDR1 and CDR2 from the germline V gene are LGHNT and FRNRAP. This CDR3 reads CASGQFSGGAETQYF. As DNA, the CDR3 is TGTGCTAGTGGTCAATTCAGCGGGGGGGCTGAGACCCAGTACTTC.

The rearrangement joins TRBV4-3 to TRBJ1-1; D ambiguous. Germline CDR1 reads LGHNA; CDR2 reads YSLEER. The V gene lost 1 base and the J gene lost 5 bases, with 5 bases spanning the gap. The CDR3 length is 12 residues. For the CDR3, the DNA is TGCGCCAGCAGCCAAGGTCGTACTGAAGCTTTCTTT. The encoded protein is CASSQGRTEAFF.

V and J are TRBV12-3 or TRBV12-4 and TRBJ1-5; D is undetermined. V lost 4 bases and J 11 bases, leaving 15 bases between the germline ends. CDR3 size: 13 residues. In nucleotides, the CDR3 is TGTGCCAGCAGTTCTCGTTCTCAAGAGGCCCAGCATTTT. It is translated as CASSSRSQEAQHF.

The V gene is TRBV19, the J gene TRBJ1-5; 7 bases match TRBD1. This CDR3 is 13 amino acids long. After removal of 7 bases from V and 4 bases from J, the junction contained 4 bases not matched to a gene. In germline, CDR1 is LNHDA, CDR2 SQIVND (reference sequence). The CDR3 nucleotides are TGTGCCAGTATTCAGGACAGGAATCAGCCCCAGCATTTT. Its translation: CASIQDRNQPQHF.

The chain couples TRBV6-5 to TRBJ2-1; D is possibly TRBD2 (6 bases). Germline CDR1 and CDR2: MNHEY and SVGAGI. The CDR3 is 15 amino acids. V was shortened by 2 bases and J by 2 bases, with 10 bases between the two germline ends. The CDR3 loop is CASSYPGLPYNEQFF. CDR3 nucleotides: TGTGCCAGCAGTTACCCGGGACTGCCCTACAATGAGCAGTTCTTC.

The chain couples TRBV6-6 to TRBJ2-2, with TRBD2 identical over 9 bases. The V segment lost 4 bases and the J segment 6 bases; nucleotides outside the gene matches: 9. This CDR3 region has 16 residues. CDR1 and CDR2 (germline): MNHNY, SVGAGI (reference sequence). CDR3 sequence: CASSFSSGAPPGELFF. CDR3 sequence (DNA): TGTGCCAGCAGTTTCTCTAGCGGGGCGCCCCCCGGGGAGCTGTTTTTT.

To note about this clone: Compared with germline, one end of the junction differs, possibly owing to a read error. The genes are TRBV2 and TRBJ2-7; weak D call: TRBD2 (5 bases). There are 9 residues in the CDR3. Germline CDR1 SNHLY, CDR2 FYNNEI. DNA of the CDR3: TGTGCCAGCAGTGAAGCCCTAGCTTTC. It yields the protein CASSEALAF.

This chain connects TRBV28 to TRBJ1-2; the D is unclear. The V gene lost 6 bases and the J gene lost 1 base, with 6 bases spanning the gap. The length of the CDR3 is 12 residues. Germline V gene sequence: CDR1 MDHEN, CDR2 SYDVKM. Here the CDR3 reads CASRKSNYGYTF. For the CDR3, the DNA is TGTGCCAGCAGGAAGAGTAACTATGGCTACACCTTC.

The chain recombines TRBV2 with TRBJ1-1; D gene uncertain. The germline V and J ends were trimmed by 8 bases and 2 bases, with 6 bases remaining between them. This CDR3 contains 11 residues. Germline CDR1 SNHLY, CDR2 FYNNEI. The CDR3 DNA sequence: TGTGCCAGCGCGGGTAACACTGAAGCTTTCTTT. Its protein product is CASAGNTEAFF. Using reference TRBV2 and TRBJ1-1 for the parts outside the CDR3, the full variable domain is EPEVTQTPSHQVTQMGQEVILRCVPISNHLYFYWYRQILGQKVEFLVSFYNNEISEKSEIFDDQFSVERPDGSNFTLKIRSTKLEDSAMYFCASAGNTEAFFGQGTRLTVV.

CDR3 nucleotide sequence: TGCAGCGTGGGAAAGACAGGGTCAAACACCATATATTTT. This sequence encodes CSVGKTGSNTIYF. The chain couples TRBV29-1 to TRBJ1-3; 7 bases are shared with TRBD1. Germline values: CDR1 SQVTM, CDR2 ANQGSEA. The CDR3 runs to 13 residues. V was clipped by 6 bases and J by 6 bases; unmatched bases: 8. The entire variable domain, with the rest obtained from reference TRBV29-1 and TRBJ1-3, is as follows: SAVISQKPSRDICQRGTSLTIQCQVDSQVTMMFWYRQQPGQSLTLIATANQGSEATYESGFVIDKFPISRPNLTFSTLTVSNMSPEDSSIYLCSVGKTGSNTIYFGEGSWLTVV.

CDR3 loop: CASRGQNTEAFF. CDR3 sequence (DNA): TGCGCCAGCAGGGGCCAGAACACTGAAGCTTTCTTT. The chain joins TRBV10-1 to TRBJ1-1; D not resolved. Germline CDR1 WNHNN, CDR2 SYGVQD (reference sequence). The ends were cut back, 6 bases at V and 1 base at J, with 6 bases in the middle. There are 12 residues in the CDR3.

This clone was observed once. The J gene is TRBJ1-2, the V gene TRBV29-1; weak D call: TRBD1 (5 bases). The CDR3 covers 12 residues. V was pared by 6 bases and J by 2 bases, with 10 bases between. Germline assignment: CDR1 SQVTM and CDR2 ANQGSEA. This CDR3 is CSVGGENYGYTF. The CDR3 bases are TGCAGCGTCGGAGGGGAGAACTATGGCTACACCTTC.

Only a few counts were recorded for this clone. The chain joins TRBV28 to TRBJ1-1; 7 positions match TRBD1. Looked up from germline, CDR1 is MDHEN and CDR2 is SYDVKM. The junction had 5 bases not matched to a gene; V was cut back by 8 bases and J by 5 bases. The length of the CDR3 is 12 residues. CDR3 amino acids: CASEGARTEAFF. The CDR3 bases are TGTGCCAGCGAGGGGGCGAGGACTGAAGCTTTCTTT.

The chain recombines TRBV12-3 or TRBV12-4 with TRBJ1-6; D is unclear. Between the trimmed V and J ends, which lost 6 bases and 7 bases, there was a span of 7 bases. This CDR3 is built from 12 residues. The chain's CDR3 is CASSSRNSPLHF. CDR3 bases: TGTGCCAGCAGCTCCAGGAATTCACCCCTCCACTTT.

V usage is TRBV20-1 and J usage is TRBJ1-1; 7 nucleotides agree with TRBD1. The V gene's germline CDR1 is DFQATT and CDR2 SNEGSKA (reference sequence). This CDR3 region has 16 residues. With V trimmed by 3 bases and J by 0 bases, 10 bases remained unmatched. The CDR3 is CSASLPGQQMNTEAFF. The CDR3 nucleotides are TGCAGTGCTAGTCTACCGGGACAGCAGATGAACACTGAAGCTTTCTTT.

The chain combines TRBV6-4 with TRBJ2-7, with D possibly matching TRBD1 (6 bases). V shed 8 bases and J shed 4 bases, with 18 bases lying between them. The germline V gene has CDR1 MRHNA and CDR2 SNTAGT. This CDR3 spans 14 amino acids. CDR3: CASPGTVRGYEQYF. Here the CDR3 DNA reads TGTGCCAGCCCGGGAACGGTGAGGGGGTACGAGCAGTACTTC.